This T cell receptor beta chain was documented in a study of T-cell memory formation after mild COVID-19. V dropped 5 bases and J dropped 10 bases, with 11 bases sitting between them. CDR3 size: 12 residues. Germline V gene sequence: CDR1 SGHAT, CDR2 FQNNGV. Study-wide findings and caveats: Pre-infection memory held some responding clones, suggesting pre-existing cross-reactive T cells responded.

Barcoded TCR alpha and TCR beta cDNA libraries with UMIs came from 5'RACE using constant-segment primers. Each CDR3 protein gets one entry after TCRdb re-called the 5' RACE reads with MiXCR. The sample has approximately 340,000 distinct CDR3 sequences; about an eighth are singletons. Turning to this clonotype: The antigen remains unidentified.

The sequenced sample was PBMCs or a T cell subset sorted from them (not recorded which). The sequence came from a man aged 18 to 35 who had mild COVID-19 (a few samples of this study predate the infection). Cell type and time point are not known. The chain employs TRBV11-2 and TRBJ1-4; TRBD1 is a possible D gene (6 bases). The CDR3 DNA sequence: TGTGCCAGCAGCCCAGGGGCCCGAAAACTGTTTTTT. This codes for CASSPGARKLFF. The full variable domain, its missing parts supplied by reference TRBV11-2 and TRBJ1-4, is EAGVAQSPRYKIIEKRQSVAFWCNPISGHATLYWYQQILGQGPKLLIQFQNNGVVDDSQLPKDRFSAERLKGVDSTLKIQPAKLEDSAVYLCASSPGARKLFFGSGTQLSVL.